The 29 T cell receptor beta chains presented below share a single source sample, sequenced in a study of blood T cell repertoires in COVID-19. Using immunoSEQ multiplex PCR, the repertoire was profiled, and TCRdb retains in-frame clones only, with some absent. The sample has 100,000 to 150,000 clones; 60% to 80% are singletons. The sample comprised peripheral blood. These receptors came from a woman between 65 and 79 years old with acute or convalescent COVID-19.

The chain has TRBV5-1 and TRBJ2-7; 8 bases map to TRBD1. V gave up 4 bases and J gave up 1 base; unmatched junction bases: 10. The CDR3 has 16 amino acids. Germline V CDR1 and CDR2: SGHRS, YFSETQ. The CDR3 is CASSLVGQGISYEQYF. In DNA form, the CDR3 reads TGCGCCAGCAGCCTAGTAGGACAGGGCATTTCCTACGAGCAGTACTTC.

The table lists this clone with a few counts. The V gene is TRBV3-1 (or the pseudogene TRBV3-2), the J gene TRBJ1-2; D not resolved. Germline CDR1 and CDR2: LGHDT and YNNKEL (reference sequence). CDR3 length: 14 residues. V was clipped by 4 bases and J by 4 bases, with 13 bases between them. The CDR3 loop is CASSPKVLGYGYTF. The CDR3 DNA reads TGTGCCAGCAGCCCGAAGGTCCTAGGCTATGGCTACACCTTC.

This clone showed up just a few times. Here the CDR3 DNA reads TGTGCCAGCAGCTCGGGACTAGCGGGAGGGCCCGTTAGTGAGCAGTTCTTC. It is translated as CASSSGLAGGPVSEQFF. The chain uses TRBV7-2 and TRBJ2-1; 16 positions agree with TRBD2. Germline V gene data show CDR1 as SGHTA and CDR2 as FQGNSA. V was clipped by 4 bases and J by 9 bases; unmatched bases: 9. The CDR3 loop spans 17 amino acids. Drawing the rest from reference TRBV7-2 and TRBJ2-1, the complete variable domain is GAGVSQSPSNKVTEKGKDVELRCDPISGHTALYWYRQSLGQGLEFLIYFQGNSAPDKSGLPSDRFSAERTGGSVSTLTIQRTQQEDSAVYLCASSSGLAGGPVSEQFFGPGTRLTVL.

CDR3 bases: TGCAGTGCTAGTCCGGGAGTAGTCGGCGAGCAGTACTTC. This sequence encodes CSASPGVVGEQYF. This chain connects TRBV20-1 to TRBJ2-7; TRBD2 might be the D (6 bases). In germline, CDR1 is DFQATT, CDR2 SNEGSKA (reference sequence). Trimming took 3 bases from V and 6 from J, leaving 15 bases between them. The CDR3 has 13 residues.

Concerning this clone: The same CDR3 is also encoded by other DNA sequences in this sample. This sequence joins TRBV28 and TRBJ1-4, with TRBD1 matching over 8 bases. Germline CDR1 and CDR2: MDHEN and SYDVKM. There are 14 residues in the CDR3. The J segment lost 8 bases and the V segment lost 7 bases, leaving 9 bases of the junction unmatched. Here the CDR3 DNA reads TGTGCCAGCACGGGGACAGGTTCCGGGGAAAAACTGTTTTTT. This sequence encodes CASTGTGSGEKLFF.

The chain uses TRBV30 and TRBJ1-1, with D perhaps matching TRBD1 (6 bases). This CDR3 is built from 13 residues. Germline CDR1 is GTSNPN and CDR2 is SVGIG (reference sequence). The V gene lost 4 bases and the J gene lost 0 bases, with 9 bases spanning the gap. CDR3 in DNA: TGTGCCTGGACAAGACAGGTGAACACTGAAGCTTTCTTT. Translating gives CAWTRQVNTEAFF.

This clone was detected a few times. The chain joins TRBV5-4 to TRBJ1-2; 9 positions match TRBD1. The CDR3 is 14 residues long. J gave up 4 bases and V 4 bases, and 5 bases lay outside the gene matches. CDR1 and CDR2 (germline): SGHNT, YYREEE (reference sequence). This CDR3 is CASSGGQGFYGYTF. CDR3 coding DNA: TGTGCCAGCAGCGGGGGACAGGGCTTCTATGGCTACACCTTC.

The chain links TRBV19 to TRBJ1-5, with D maybe TRBD1 (6 bases). Per germline, CDR1 LNHDA and CDR2 SQIVND (reference sequence). Trimming removed 1 base at V and 0 bases at J, with 10 bases between. The length of the CDR3 is 16 residues. The CDR3 spells CASSIGGQLSNQPQHF. The CDR3 DNA reads as TGTGCCAGTAGTATAGGGGGACAACTTAGCAATCAGCCCCAGCATTTT. The whole variable domain, remainder taken from reference TRBV19 and TRBJ1-5, is DGGITQSPKYLFRKEGQNVTLSCEQNLNHDAMYWYRQDPGQGLRLIYYSQIVNDFQKGDIAEGYSVSREKKESFPLTVTSAQKNPTAFYLCASSIGGQLSNQPQHFGDGTRLSIL.

This clone was detected only once. This chain connects TRBV3-1 (or the pseudogene TRBV3-2) to TRBJ1-4, with a tentative D call TRBD1 (5 bases). Between the trimmed V and J ends, which lost 4 bases and 5 bases, there was a span of 14 bases. Germline V CDR1 and CDR2: LGHDT, YNNKEL (reference sequence). This CDR3 has 15 amino acids. The CDR3 bases are TGTGCCAGCAGCCCTCCGGGACGGGGGAATGAAAAACTGTTTTTT. It specifies CASSPPGRGNEKLFF.

The chain links TRBV15 to TRBJ2-5; 9 bases match TRBD2. CDR3 length equals 17 residues. V trimming: 0 bases; J trimming: 4 bases; junction bases outside the gene matches: 9. Germline V gene lookup returns CDR1 LNHNV and CDR2 YYDKDF (reference sequence). CDR3: CATSREGLAGAGETQYF. The CDR3 nucleotides read TGTGCCACCAGCAGAGAGGGTTTAGCGGGGGCCGGAGAGACCCAGTACTTC.

The chain employs TRBV7-3 and TRBJ2-3; D call uncertain. The V gene's germline CDR1 is SGHTA and CDR2 FQGTGA. The CDR3 totals 12 residues. The V end was cut by 4 bases, the J end by 3 bases, with 5 bases between. The CDR3 loop reads CASSSTTDTQYF. The CDR3, as DNA: TGTGCCAGCAGCTCTACTACAGATACGCAGTATTTT. The complete variable domain, with remaining parts taken from reference TRBV7-3 and TRBJ2-3, reads GAGVSQTPSNKVTEKGKYVELRCDPISGHTALYWYRQSLGQGPEFLIYFQGTGAADDSGLPNDRFFAVRPEGSVSTLKIQRTERGDSAVYLCASSSTTDTQYFGPGTRLTVL.

This clone was recorded a few times. This chain joins TRBV5-1 and TRBJ2-2, with D tentatively TRBD1 (6 bases). CDR1 and CDR2 (germline): SGHRS, YFSETQ. Trimming stripped 4 bases from V and 1 base from J, with 8 bases between. The CDR3 is 14 amino acids. The CDR3 coding sequence is TGCGCCAGCAGCCAGGGACAGAACACCGGGGAGCTGTTTTTT. This encodes CASSQGQNTGELFF.

In its sample, this clone was seen a few times. An end of the junction differs from the germline gene, which may be a read error. The chain joins TRBV28 to TRBJ2-4, with 15 positions matching TRBD2. CDR1 and CDR2 from the germline V gene are MDHEN and SYDVKM. This CDR3 contains 15 residues. The CDR3 DNA is TGTGCCAGCAGTAGCGCGGGACTAGCGGGAGGTCCTACAAACTTC. This encodes CASSSAGLAGGPTNF.

This clone was detected once. The chain carries TRBV6-5 and TRBJ1-6; a possible D gene is TRBD1 (5 bases). Trimming stripped 6 bases from V and 4 bases from J, with 7 bases between. The CDR3 length is 13 residues. CDR1 is MNHEY and CDR2 is SVGAGI in the germline V gene. CDR3 loop: CASRQGYNSPLHF. DNA of the CDR3: TGTGCCAGCAGGCAGGGTTATAATTCACCCCTCCACTTT.

This chain uses TRBV28 with TRBJ2-7; D might be TRBD2 (5 bases). The CDR3 length is 16 residues. Germline V gene lookup returns CDR1 MDHEN and CDR2 SYDVKM. V was pared by 6 bases and J by 3 bases, with 21 bases between. The CDR3 here is CASSPEGVRLHYEQYF. CDR3 DNA: TGTGCCAGCAGCCCTGAGGGAGTTCGACTACACTACGAGCAGTACTTC.

V gene TRBV7-2 combines with J gene TRBJ2-7, with D perhaps TRBD1 (6 bases). Trimming cost V 3 bases and J 4 bases, with 19 bases left between them. Germline values: CDR1 SGHTA, CDR2 FQGNSA. CDR3 length: 16 amino acids. As DNA, the CDR3 is TGTGCCAGCAGCTTCGGGGACACTCTTATCGGGTACGAGCAGTACTTC. Its protein is CASSFGDTLIGYEQYF.

The chain couples TRBV9 to TRBJ1-5, with 7 bases aligning to TRBD1. V shed 4 bases and J 4 bases; nucleotides not matched to a gene: 5. CDR1 and CDR2 (germline): SGDLS, YYNGEE. The CDR3 runs to 14 residues. CDR3 loop: CASSPGTVNQPQHF. The CDR3 bases are TGTGCCAGCAGCCCAGGGACAGTTAATCAGCCCCAGCATTTT.

The chain links TRBV5-6 to TRBJ2-7, with D maybe TRBD2 (6 bases). The V end lost 7 bases, the J end lost 0 bases, and 11 bases lay between the germline ends. This CDR3 is built from 13 residues. Per the germline V gene, CDR1 is SGHDT and CDR2 is YYEEEE. The DNA for the CDR3 is TGTGCCAGCGGGGGGACTTCCTCCTACGAGCAGTACTTC. It codes for CASGGTSSYEQYF.

V and J are TRBV6-5 and TRBJ1-1; TRBD1 is a possible D gene (6 bases). Trimming removed 5 bases at V and 2 bases at J, with 15 bases between. There are 15 residues in the CDR3. From germline, CDR1 is MNHEY and CDR2 SVGAGI. CDR3 bases: TGTGCCAGCAGTACACTTACAGGGCCAAACACTGAAGCTTTCTTT. Translated, it gives CASSTLTGPNTEAFF.

The chain carries TRBV6-6 and TRBJ1-4; 7 nucleotides match TRBD1. Germline lookup yields CDR1 MNHNY and CDR2 SVGAGI (reference sequence). J gave up 5 bases and V 4 bases, and 7 bases lay outside the gene matches. The CDR3 is 15 residues long. In DNA form, the CDR3 reads TGTGCCAGCAGTTCGAACAGGGGATTAAATGAAAAACTGTTTTTT. This sequence encodes CASSSNRGLNEKLFF.

The chain links TRBV7-2 to TRBJ2-5; TRBD2 agrees at 14 bases. Germline V gene sequence: CDR1 SGHTA, CDR2 FQGNSA. V shed 4 bases, J shed 5 bases, and the junction held 3 bases outside the gene matches. The CDR3 totals 15 residues. This CDR3 reads CASSSRTSGRETQYF. Written as DNA, the CDR3 is TGTGCCAGCAGCTCCCGGACTAGCGGGAGGGAGACCCAGTACTTC.

This clone was found once. Within the sample, other DNA sequences also encode this same CDR3. This chain links TRBV2 with TRBJ1-2; D perhaps matches TRBD1 (6 bases). Germline V gene data show CDR1 as SNHLY and CDR2 as FYNNEI. CDR3 length: 14 residues. Trimming cost V 5 bases and J 0 bases, with 10 bases left between them. The CDR3 here is CASSPQGSNYGYTF. The CDR3 DNA reads as TGTGCCAGCAGTCCACAGGGATCTAACTATGGCTACACCTTC.

This sequence joins TRBV24-1 and TRBJ2-6; no reliable D call. This CDR3 region has 16 residues. V was trimmed by 4 bases and J by 2 bases, leaving 11 bases between them. Per germline, CDR1 KGHDR and CDR2 SFDVKD. As DNA, the CDR3 is TGTGCCACCAGTGACATCGACTTTACTGGGGCCAACGTCCTGACTTTC. This translates into CATSDIDFTGANVLTF.

The gene calls are TRBV4-3 and TRBJ1-5; D is undetermined. This CDR3 has 15 residues. Between the trimmed V and J ends, which lost 0 bases and 4 bases, there was a span of 10 bases. Germline V gene lookup returns CDR1 LGHNA and CDR2 YSLEER. CDR3 nucleotides: TGCGCCAGCAGCCAAGATGTCACCGGGAATCAGCCCCAGCATTTT. Translated: CASSQDVTGNQPQHF.

The genes are TRBV10-1 and TRBJ2-7, with a weak D call TRBD1 (6 bases). Germline V gives CDR1 WNHNN, CDR2 SYGVQD (reference sequence). The CDR3 is 13 amino acids. V was pared by 2 bases and J by 5 bases, with 10 bases between. Written as DNA, the CDR3 is TGCGCCAGCAGTGAGACAGGGAACCACGAGCAGTACTTC. Protein sequence: CASSETGNHEQYF.

The chain uses TRBV6-6 and TRBJ1-2; a possible D gene is TRBD1 (6 bases). This CDR3 comprises 14 residues. Trimming stripped 7 bases from V and 6 bases from J, with 18 bases between. CDR1 is MNHNY, CDR2 SVGAGI, per germline (reference sequence). Written as DNA, the CDR3 is TGTGCCAGCACCCTGGGGGCAGGGTGGGATGGCTACACCTTC. Amino acid sequence: CASTLGAGWDGYTF.

This chain connects TRBV14 to TRBJ2-1; TRBD2 agrees at 14 bases. The length of the CDR3 is 17 residues. Germline V gene data show CDR1 as SGHDN and CDR2 as FVKESK. V lost 4 bases to trimming and J lost 5 bases; unmatched junction nucleotides: 7. CDR3 sequence: CASSRIKGLAGDNEQFF. In DNA, the CDR3 is TGTGCCAGCAGCCGTATTAAGGGACTAGCGGGGGACAATGAGCAGTTCTTC.

The CDR3 nucleotides read TGTGCCAGCAGCTTAGGGACAGGGGGATATAACACTGAAGCTTTCTTT. This translates into CASSLGTGGYNTEAFF. This chain connects TRBV7-2 to TRBJ1-1; TRBD1 agrees at 10 bases. The length of the CDR3 is 16 residues. Germline V gives CDR1 SGHTA, CDR2 FQGNSA. The V gene end was trimmed by 1 base and the J gene end by 2 bases; junction bases not matched to a gene: 4.

The chain is built from TRBV28 and TRBJ1-4; 10 positions agree with TRBD1. From germline, CDR1 is MDHEN and CDR2 SYDVKM. J was trimmed by 1 base and V by 5 bases; bases with no gene match: 7. The CDR3 runs to 17 residues. CDR3 DNA sequence: TGTGCCAGCAGTCCCGACAGGGGGCTAGGAACTAATGAAAAACTGTTTTTT. Translation: CASSPDRGLGTNEKLFF.